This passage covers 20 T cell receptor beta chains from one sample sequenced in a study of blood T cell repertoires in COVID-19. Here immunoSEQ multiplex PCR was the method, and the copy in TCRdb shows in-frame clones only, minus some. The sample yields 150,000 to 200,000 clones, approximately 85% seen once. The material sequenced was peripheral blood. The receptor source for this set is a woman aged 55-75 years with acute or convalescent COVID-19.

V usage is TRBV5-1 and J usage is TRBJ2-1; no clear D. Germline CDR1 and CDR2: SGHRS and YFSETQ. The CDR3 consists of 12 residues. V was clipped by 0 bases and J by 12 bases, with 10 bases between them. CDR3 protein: CASSLDGSLQFF. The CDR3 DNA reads TGCGCCAGCAGCTTGGACGGTTCATTGCAGTTCTTC.

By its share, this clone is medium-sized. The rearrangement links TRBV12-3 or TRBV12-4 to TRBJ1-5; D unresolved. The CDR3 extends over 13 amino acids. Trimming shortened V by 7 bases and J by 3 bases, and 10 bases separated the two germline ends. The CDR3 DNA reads TGTGCCAGCACACCCGACTTCAATCAGCCCCAGCATTTT. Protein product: CASTPDFNQPQHF.

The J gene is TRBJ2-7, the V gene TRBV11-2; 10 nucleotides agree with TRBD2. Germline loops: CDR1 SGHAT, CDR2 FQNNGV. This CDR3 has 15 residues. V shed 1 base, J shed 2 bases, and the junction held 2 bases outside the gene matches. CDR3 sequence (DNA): TGTGCCAGCAGCTTAGGGCTAGCGGGAGCCTACGAGCAGTACGTC. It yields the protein CASSLGLAGAYEQYV.

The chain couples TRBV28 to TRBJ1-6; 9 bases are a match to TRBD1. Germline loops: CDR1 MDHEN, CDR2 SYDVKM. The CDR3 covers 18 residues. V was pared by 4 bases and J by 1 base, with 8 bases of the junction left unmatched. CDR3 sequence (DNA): TGTGCCAGCAGTTGGAGACAGGGGGTGAAATCCTATAATTCACCCCTCCACTTT. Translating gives CASSWRQGVKSYNSPLHF.

The CDR3 nucleotides read TGTGCTAGTGGTTTGGTAACCAACAAGGACAGGGCCGGGGAGCTGTTTTTT. Its translation: CASGLVTNKDRAGELFF. The chain is built from TRBV12-5 and TRBJ2-2; 8 bases fit TRBD1. This CDR3 has 17 residues. The J segment lost 6 bases and the V segment lost 0 bases, leaving 9 bases of the junction unmatched. Germline V lookup: CDR1 LGHNT, CDR2 FRNRAP.

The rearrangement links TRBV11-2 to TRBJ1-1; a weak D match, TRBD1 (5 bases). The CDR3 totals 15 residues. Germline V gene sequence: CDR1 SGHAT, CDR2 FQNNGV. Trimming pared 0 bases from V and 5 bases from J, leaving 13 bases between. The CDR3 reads CASSLDIGGGTEAFF. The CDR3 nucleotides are TGTGCCAGCAGCTTAGATATCGGGGGAGGAACTGAAGCTTTCTTT.

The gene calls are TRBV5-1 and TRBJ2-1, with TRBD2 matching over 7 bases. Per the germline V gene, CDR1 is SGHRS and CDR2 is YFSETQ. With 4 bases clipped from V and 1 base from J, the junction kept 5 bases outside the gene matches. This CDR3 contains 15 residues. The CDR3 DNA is TGCGCCAGCAGCCCGACGGGGGGATCCTACAATGAGCAGTTCTTC. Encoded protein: CASSPTGGSYNEQFF.

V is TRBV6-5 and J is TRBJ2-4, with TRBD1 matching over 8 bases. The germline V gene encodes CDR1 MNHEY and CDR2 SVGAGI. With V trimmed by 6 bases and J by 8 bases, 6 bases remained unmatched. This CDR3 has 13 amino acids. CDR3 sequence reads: CASRRDRGDIQYF. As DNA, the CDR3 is TGTGCCAGCAGGCGAGACAGGGGAGACATTCAGTACTTC.

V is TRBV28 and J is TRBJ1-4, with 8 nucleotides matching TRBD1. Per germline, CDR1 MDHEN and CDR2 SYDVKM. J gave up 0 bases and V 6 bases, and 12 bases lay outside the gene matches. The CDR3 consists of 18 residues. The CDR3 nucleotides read TGTGCCAGCAGCCCCCCTCCGGGACAGGTCACAACTAATGAAAAACTGTTTTTT. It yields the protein CASSPPPGQVTTNEKLFF. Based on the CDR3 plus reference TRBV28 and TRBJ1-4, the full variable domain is DVKVTQSSRYLVKRTGEKVFLECVQDMDHENMFWYRQDPGLGLRLIYFSYDVKMKEKGDIPEGYSVSREKKERFSLILESASTNQTSMYLCASSPPPGQVTTNEKLFFGSGTQLSVL.

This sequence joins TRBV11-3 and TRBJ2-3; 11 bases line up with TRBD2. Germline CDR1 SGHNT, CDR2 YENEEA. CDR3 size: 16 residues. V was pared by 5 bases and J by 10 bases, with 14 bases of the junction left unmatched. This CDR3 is CASSPRRGTSGVAQYF. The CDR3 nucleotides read TGTGCCAGCAGCCCCCGACGCGGGACTAGCGGAGTTGCGCAGTATTTT.

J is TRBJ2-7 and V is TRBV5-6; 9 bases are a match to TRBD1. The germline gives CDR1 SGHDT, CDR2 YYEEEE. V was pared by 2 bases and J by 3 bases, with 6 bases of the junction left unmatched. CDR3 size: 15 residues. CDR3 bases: TGTGCCAGCAGCTTAGTCGGGACAGGGAACTACGAGCAGTACGTC. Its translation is CASSLVGTGNYEQYV.

This CDR3 is CASTEAGGGPQHF. The CDR3 DNA sequence: TGTGCCAGCACCGAAGCGGGGGGGGGACCCCAGCATTTT. This sequence joins TRBV2 and TRBJ1-5; perhaps TRBD1 as D (5 bases). The CDR3 covers 13 residues. Germline V lookup: CDR1 SNHLY, CDR2 FYNNEI. V gave up 7 bases and J gave up 10 bases, with 17 bases separating them.

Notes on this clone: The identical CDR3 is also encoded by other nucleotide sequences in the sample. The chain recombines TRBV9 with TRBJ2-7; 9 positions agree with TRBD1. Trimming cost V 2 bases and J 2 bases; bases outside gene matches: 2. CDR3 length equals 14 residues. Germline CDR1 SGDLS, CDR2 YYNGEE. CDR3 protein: CASSVGQGAYEQYF. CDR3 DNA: TGTGCCAGCAGCGTGGGACAGGGCGCCTACGAGCAGTACTTC.

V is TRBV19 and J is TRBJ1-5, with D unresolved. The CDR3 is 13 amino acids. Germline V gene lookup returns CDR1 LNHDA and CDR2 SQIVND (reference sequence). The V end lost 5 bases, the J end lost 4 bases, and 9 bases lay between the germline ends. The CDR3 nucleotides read TGTGCCAGTAGTCGGAGGTTTAATCAGCCCCAGCATTTT. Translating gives CASSRRFNQPQHF.

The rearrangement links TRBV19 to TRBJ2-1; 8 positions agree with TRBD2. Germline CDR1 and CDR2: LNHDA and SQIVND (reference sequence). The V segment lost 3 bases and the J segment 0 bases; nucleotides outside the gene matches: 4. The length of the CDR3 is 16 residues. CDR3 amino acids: CASSILSGSSYNEQFF. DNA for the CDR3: TGTGCCAGTAGTATCTTAAGCGGGAGCTCCTACAATGAGCAGTTCTTC.

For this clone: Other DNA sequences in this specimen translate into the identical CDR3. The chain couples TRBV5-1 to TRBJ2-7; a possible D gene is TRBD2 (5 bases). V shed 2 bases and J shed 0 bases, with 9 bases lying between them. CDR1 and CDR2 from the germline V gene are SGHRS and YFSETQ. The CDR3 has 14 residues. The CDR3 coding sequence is TGCGCCAGCAGCTTAAGCGGAAGCTCCTACGAGCAGTACTTC. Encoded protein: CASSLSGSSYEQYF. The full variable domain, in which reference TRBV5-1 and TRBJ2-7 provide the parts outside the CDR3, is KAGVTQTPRYLIKTRGQQVTLSCSPISGHRSVSWYQQTPGQGLQFLFEYFSETQRNKGNFPGRFSGRQFSNSRSEMNVSTLELGDSALYLCASSLSGSSYEQYFGPGTRLTVT.

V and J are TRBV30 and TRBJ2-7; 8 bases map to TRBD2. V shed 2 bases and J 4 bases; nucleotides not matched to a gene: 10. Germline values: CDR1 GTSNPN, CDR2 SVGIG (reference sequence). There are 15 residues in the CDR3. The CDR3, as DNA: TGTGCCTGGAGTCGGGGGAGCGGGAGTAGGTACGAGCAGTACTTC. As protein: CAWSRGSGSRYEQYF.

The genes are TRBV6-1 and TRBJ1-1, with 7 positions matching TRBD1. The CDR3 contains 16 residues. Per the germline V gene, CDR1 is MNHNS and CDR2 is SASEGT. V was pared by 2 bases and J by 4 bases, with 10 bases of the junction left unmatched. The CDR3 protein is CASSETKGAGSTEAFF. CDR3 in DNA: TGTGCCAGCAGTGAAACCAAGGGGGCGGGGAGCACTGAAGCTTTCTTT.

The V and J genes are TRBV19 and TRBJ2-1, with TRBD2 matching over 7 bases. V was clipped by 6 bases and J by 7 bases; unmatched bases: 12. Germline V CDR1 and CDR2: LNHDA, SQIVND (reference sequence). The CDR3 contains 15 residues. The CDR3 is CASRSRGDGGNEQFF. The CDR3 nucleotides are TGTGCCAGTAGATCACGGGGGGACGGGGGTAATGAGCAGTTCTTC.

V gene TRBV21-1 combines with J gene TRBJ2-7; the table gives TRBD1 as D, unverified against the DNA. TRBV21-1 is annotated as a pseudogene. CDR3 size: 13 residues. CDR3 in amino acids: CASSKQENYEQYF. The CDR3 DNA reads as TGTGCCAGCAGCAAGCAGGAAAACTACGAGCAGTACTTC.